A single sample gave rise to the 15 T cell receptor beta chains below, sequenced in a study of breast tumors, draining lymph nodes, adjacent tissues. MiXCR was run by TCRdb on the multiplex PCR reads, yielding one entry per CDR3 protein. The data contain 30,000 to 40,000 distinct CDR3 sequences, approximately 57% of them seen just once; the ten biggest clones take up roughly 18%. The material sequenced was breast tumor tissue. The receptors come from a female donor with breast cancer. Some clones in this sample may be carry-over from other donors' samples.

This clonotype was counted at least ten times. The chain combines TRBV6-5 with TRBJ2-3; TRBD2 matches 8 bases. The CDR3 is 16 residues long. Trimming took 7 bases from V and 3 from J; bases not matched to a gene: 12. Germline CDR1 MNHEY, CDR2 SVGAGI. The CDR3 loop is CASKHGVAGYTDTQYF. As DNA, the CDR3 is TGTGCCAGCAAACATGGGGTAGCGGGGTATACAGATACGCAGTATTTT.

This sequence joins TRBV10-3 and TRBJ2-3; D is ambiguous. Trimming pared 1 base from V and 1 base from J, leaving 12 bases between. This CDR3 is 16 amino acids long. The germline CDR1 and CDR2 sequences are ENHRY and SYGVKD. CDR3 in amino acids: CAISEYKQVRTDTQYF. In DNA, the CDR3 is TGTGCCATCAGTGAGTACAAGCAGGTACGCACAGATACGCAGTATTTT.

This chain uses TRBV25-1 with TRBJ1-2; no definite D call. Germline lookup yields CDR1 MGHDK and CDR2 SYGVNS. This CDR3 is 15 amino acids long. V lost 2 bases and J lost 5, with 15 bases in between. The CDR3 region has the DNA TGTGCCAGCAGTGAAGCCCACGATATACCATATGGCTACACCTTC. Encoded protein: CASSEAHDIPYGYTF.

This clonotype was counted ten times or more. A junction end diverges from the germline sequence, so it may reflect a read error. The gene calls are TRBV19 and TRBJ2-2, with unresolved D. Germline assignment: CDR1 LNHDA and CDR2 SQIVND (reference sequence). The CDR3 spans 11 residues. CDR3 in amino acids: CASSVFGELFF. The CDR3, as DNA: TGTGCGAGTAGTGTATTCGGGGAGCTGTTTTTT.

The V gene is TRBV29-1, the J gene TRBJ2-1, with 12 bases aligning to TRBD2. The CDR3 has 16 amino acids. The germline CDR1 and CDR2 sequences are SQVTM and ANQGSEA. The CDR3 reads CRAETSGSGTSREQFF. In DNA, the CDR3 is TGCCGCGCCGAGACTAGCGGGAGTGGAACGTCACGTGAGCAGTTCTTC.

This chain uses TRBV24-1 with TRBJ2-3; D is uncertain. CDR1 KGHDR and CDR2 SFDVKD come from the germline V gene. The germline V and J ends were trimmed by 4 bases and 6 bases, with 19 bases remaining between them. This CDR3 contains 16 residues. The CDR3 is CATSDSKKEVSDTQYF. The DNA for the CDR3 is TGTGCCACCAGTGACTCTAAAAAGGAAGTTTCGGATACGCAGTATTTT.

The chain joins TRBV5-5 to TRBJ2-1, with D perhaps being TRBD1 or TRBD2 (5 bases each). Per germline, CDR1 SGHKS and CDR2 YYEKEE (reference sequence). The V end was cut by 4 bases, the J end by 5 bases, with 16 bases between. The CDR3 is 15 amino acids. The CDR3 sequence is CASSGGEAADNEQFF. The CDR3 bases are TGTGCCAGCAGCGGGGGAGAGGCGGCGGACAATGAGCAGTTCTTC.

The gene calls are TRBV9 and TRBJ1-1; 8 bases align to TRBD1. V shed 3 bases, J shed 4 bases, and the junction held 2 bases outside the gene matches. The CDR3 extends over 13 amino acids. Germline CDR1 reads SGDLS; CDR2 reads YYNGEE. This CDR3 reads CASSETGGTEAFF. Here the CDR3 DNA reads TGTGCCAGCAGCGAAACAGGGGGCACTGAAGCTTTCTTT.

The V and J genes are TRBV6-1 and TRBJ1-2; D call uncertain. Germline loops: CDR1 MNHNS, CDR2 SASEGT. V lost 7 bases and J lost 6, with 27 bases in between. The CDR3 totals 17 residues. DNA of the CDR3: TGTGCCAGCAAGAAGGCAGCCACAGATACGCAGTGGGATGGCTACACCTTC. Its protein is CASKKAATDTQWDGYTF.

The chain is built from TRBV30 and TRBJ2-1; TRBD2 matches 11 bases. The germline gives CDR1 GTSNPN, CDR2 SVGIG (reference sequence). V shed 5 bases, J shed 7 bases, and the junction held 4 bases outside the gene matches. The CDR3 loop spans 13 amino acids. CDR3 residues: CAWGPSGRNEQFF. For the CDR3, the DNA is TGTGCCTGGGGGCCTAGCGGGAGGAATGAGCAGTTCTTC.

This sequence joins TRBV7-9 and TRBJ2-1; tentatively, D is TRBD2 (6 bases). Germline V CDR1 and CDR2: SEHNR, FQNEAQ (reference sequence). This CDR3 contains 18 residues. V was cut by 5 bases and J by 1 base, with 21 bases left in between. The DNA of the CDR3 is TGTGCCAGCAGCCTCCCCCGCGATGCGGGAAAGTCCTACAATGAGCAGTTCTTC. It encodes CASSLPRDAGKSYNEQFF.

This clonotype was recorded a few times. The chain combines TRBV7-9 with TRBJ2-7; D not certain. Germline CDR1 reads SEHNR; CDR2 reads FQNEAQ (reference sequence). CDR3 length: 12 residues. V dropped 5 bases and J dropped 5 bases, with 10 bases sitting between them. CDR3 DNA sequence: TGTGCCAGCAGCCGGAGCAGCAACGAGCAGTACTTC. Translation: CASSRSSNEQYF.

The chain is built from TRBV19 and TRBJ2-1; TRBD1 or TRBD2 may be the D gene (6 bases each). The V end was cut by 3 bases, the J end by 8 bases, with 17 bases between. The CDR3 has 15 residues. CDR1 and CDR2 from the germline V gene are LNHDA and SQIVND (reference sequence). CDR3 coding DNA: TGTGCCAGTAGTATTCTTGGGGGGCGCTTGGATGAGCAGTTCTTC. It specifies CASSILGGRLDEQFF.

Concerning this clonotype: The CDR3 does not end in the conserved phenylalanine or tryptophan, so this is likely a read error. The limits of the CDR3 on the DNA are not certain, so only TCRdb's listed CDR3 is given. The CDR3 loop is CASGRQGSASPPHL. The chain recombines TRBV6-2 or TRBV6-3 with TRBJ1-6; TRBD1 is the table's D call, not checked against the DNA. Germline values: CDR1 MNHEY, CDR2 SVGEGT. Counting both end residues, the CDR3 totals 14 amino acids.

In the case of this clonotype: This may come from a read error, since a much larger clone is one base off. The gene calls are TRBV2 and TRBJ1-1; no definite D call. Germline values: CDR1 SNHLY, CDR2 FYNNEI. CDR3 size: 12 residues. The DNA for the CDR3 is TGTGCCAGCAGTGAAATGTTGCGAGGAGCTCTCTTT. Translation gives CASSEMLRGALF.